This is a list of T cell receptor beta chains from one sample in a study of control samples from healthy donors and cancer patients. TCRdb keeps only in-frame clones here, not all; method: immunoSEQ multiplex PCR. This table has 150,000 to 200,000 clones, roughly 89% appearing once. Material: blood. The source is a woman in her 30s in good health. Each CDR3 is given with its conserved first and last residue. D genes are given only for firm matches. Size tells how often a clone was seen (once, few, many) or the class of an expanded clone, and some rows leave it out.

TRBJ2-5 | TRBV29-1 | NA | few | CSVGRGGTQYF | TGCAGCGTTGGGAGGGGGGGGACCCAGTACTTC
TRBJ1-4 | TRBV27 | NA | once | CASSARWRSNEKLFF | TGTGCCAGCAGTGCCCGGTGGAGATCTAATGAAAAACTGTTTTTT
TRBJ2-1 | TRBV6-1 | TRBD2 | NA | CASSESSGGHNEQFF | TGTGCCAGCAGTGAATCCAGCGGGGGCCACAATGAGCAGTTCTTC
TRBJ2-7 | TRBV18 | NA | NA | CASSPPGAGRQQYF | TGTGCCAGCTCACCACCGGGGGCAGGGCGACAGCAGTACTTC
TRBJ2-7 | TRBV4-1 | TRBD1 | NA | CASSQGTGYEQYF | TGCGCCAGCAGCCAAGGGACAGGATACGAGCAGTACTTC
TRBJ2-3 | TRBV4-3 | TRBD2 | NA | CASSQTSALGTDTQYF | TGCGCCAGCAGCCAGACTAGCGCCCTGGGCACAGATACGCAGTATTTT
TRBJ1-2 | TRBV28 | NA | NA | CASSPRQNYGYTF | TGTGCCAGCAGCCCCCGACAGAACTATGGCTACACCTTC
TRBJ2-1 | TRBV6-5 | NA | NA | CASSYPSNNEQFF | TGTGCCAGCAGTTACCCCTCGAACAATGAGCAGTTCTTC
TRBJ1-5 | TRBV2 | NA | NA | CASRGDSHSNQPQHF | TGTGCCAGCAGAGGTGACAGCCATAGCAATCAGCCCCAGCATTTT
TRBJ1-1 | TRBV6-5 | TRBD1 | NA | CASSYSSRGHRTEAFF | TGTGCCAGCAGTTACTCGTCCAGGGGGCATAGAACTGAAGCTTTCTTT
TRBJ2-1 | TRBV3-1/TRBV3-2 | TRBD2 | NA | CASSQASGGSYNEQFF | TGTGCCAGCAGCCAAGCCAGCGGGGGCTCCTACAATGAGCAGTTCTTC
TRBJ1-5 | TRBV5-8 | TRBD1 | NA | CASSLDRGSNQPQHF | TGTGCCAGCAGCCTCGACAGGGGGAGCAATCAGCCCCAGCATTTT
TRBJ2-6 | TRBV29-1 | NA | NA | CSVSSSGANVLTF | TGCAGCGTGAGTAGCTCTGGGGCCAACGTCCTGACTTTC
TRBJ1-6 | TRBV5-1 | TRBD1 | NA | CASSPDTGGYSPLHF | TGCGCCAGCAGCCCGGATACAGGGGGCTATTCACCCCTCCACTTT
TRBJ2-3 | TRBV19 | NA | NA | CASRSPSTDTQYF | TGTGCCAGTAGGAGTCCTAGCACAGATACGCAGTATTTT